Listed below are T cell receptor beta chains from one sample, sequenced in a study of somatic mutations in cytotoxic T cells in rheumatoid arthritis. Sequenced by immunoSEQ multiplex PCR; TCRdb stores in-frame clones only, minus some. Here the sample spans about 2,200 clones, roughly 80% being singletons. The sample taken for sequencing was CD8+ T cells sorted from blood. These receptors were collected from a man aged 65 to 79 with rheumatoid arthritis. Both conserved end residues are part of each CDR3. D genes are given only for firm matches. Expanded clones are given a class, and other clones once, few, many or no size at all.

abundance	d_gene	j_gene	v_gene	CDR3aa	CDR3nt
.	.	TRBJ2-1	TRBV27	CASSYTFNPYNEQFF	TGTGCCAGCAGTTATACATTTAATCCGTACAATGAGCAGTTCTTC
few	.	TRBJ2-7	TRBV5-4	CASSPLPGDEQYF	TGCGCCAGCAGCCCACTGCCCGGGGACGAGCAGTACTTC
.	TRBD1	TRBJ2-5	TRBV9	CASSVDGTGVVQETQYF	TGTGCCAGCAGCGTGGACGGGACAGGGGTTGTCCAAGAGACCCAGTACTTC
.	.	TRBJ2-1	TRBV28	CASRSPGFGTYNEQFF	TGTGCCAGCAGATCACCGGGGTTTGGTACCTACAATGAGCAGTTCTTC
.	.	TRBJ2-7	TRBV7-9	CASSLLGHEQYF	TGTGCCAGCAGCTTATTGGGGCACGAGCAGTACTTC
.	.	TRBJ2-7	TRBV10-1	CASRQIPGSYEQYF	TGCGCCAGCCGTCAGATCCCGGGTTCCTACGAGCAGTACTTC
.	.	TRBJ2-1	TRBV18	CASSSPGTSSYNEQFF	TGTGCCAGCTCATCGCCCGGGACATCTTCCTACAATGAGCAGTTCTTC
.	TRBD2	TRBJ2-5	TRBV4-2	CASSQERGGQETQYF	TGTGCCAGCAGCCAAGAGCGGGGGGGCCAAGAGACCCAGTACTTC
.	TRBD1	TRBJ2-2	TRBV2	CASSRDRGGGGELFF	TGTGCCAGCAGTAGGGACAGGGGAGGCGGCGGGGAGCTGTTTTTT
.	TRBD2	TRBJ2-7	TRBV4-1	CASSHRLAGAYEQYF	TGCGCCAGCAGCCATCGACTAGCGGGGGCCTACGAGCAGTACTTC
few	.	TRBJ2-2	TRBV11-3	CASSLWRQREHRGAVF	TGTGCCAGCAGTTTGTGGCGGCAAAGGGAACACCGGGGAGCTGTTTTT
.	.	TRBJ1-2	TRBV19	CASSIGGIVYGYTF	TGTGCCAGTAGTATAGGGGGCATCGTCTATGGCTACACCTTC
.	TRBD1	TRBJ1-2	TRBV5-8	CASSLGVLQGSALYGYTF	TGTGCCAGCAGCTTGGGAGTTCTACAGGGGTCCGCCCTCTATGGCTACACCTTC
.	TRBD2	TRBJ2-2	TRBV5-1	CASSPQGLGTGELFF	TGCGCCAGCAGCCCCCAGGGACTAGGGACCGGGGAGCTGTTTTTT
large	.	TRBJ2-2	TRBV29-1	CSAPGDTGELFF	TGCAGCGCCCCAGGGGACACCGGGGAGCTGTTTTTT
.	TRBD1	TRBJ1-2	TRBV6-4	CASSDTRPTGGRGYTF	TGTGCCAGCAGTGACACCCGACCGACAGGGGGCCGTGGCTACACCTTC
once	TRBD2	TRBJ2-5	TRBV2	CASSEGVGGGETQYF	TGTGCCAGCAGTGAAGGGGTTGGGGGGGGAGAGACCCAGTACTTC
few	TRBD2	TRBJ2-1	TRBV9	CASSVGGTSVNNEQFF	TGTGCCAGCAGCGTAGGTGGGACTAGCGTTAACAATGAGCAGTTCTTC
.	.	TRBJ1-2	TRBV14	CASSQVGDNPYTF	TGTGCCAGCAGCCAAGTGGGGGACAATCCTTACACCTTC
once	.	TRBJ2-7	TRBV6-6	CASSYSEDLNYEQYF	TGTGCCAGCAGTTACTCGGAGGATTTGAACTACGAGCAGTACTTC
.	TRBD1	TRBJ2-7	TRBV7-3	CASSADRGYEQYF	TGTGCCAGCAGCGCGGACAGGGGATACGAGCAGTACTTC
.	TRBD2	TRBJ2-7	TRBV6-1	CASSEAAGASYEQYF	TGTGCCAGCAGTGAAGCAGCGGGGGCCTCCTACGAGCAGTACTTC
.	TRBD1	TRBJ2-7	TRBV11-2	CASSLGQTYEQYF	TGTGCCAGCAGCCTGGGACAGACCTACGAGCAGTACTTC
.	.	TRBJ1-4	TRBV28	CATSEVATNEKLFF	TGTGCCACCTCTGAGGTTGCAACTAATGAAAAACTGTTTTTT
.	.	TRBJ1-2	TRBV5-1	CASSVGINGYTF	TGCGCCAGCAGCGTCGGGATAAATGGCTACACCTTC
.	TRBD2	TRBJ2-7	TRBV6-5	CASSEGLALNEQYF	TGTGCCAGCAGTGAAGGACTAGCTTTGAACGAGCAGTACTTC
.	TRBD2	TRBJ2-1	TRBV4-2	CASSQGLALNEQFF	TGTGCCAGCAGCCAGGGACTAGCCTTAAATGAGCAGTTCTTC
.	.	TRBJ1-1	TRBV29-1	CSVWGGDTEAFF	TGCAGCGTATGGGGCGGGGACACTGAAGCTTTCTTT
.	.	TRBJ2-5	TRBV28	CASSLLEAAFQETQYF	TGTGCCAGCAGTCTCCTTGAGGCCGCTTTTCAAGAGACCCAGTACTTC
large	.	TRBJ2-2	TRBV6-4	CASQGSPNTGELFF	TGTGCCAGTCAGGGGTCTCCGAACACCGGGGAGCTGTTTTTT
.	TRBD1	TRBJ2-1	TRBV6-5	CASRGQGIYNEQFF	TGTGCCAGCCGGGGACAGGGGATATACAATGAGCAGTTCTTC
.	.	TRBJ1-5	TRBV6-1	CASRGLGSNQPQHF	TGTGCCAGCAGGGGGCTTGGAAGCAATCAGCCCCAGCATTTT
few	.	TRBJ2-7	TRBV10-1	CASRQAAGSYEQYF	TGCGCCAGCCGTCAGGCAGCGGGTTCCTACGAGCAGTACTTC
.	TRBD2	TRBJ2-7	TRBV5-4	CASSSGLAGLASYEQYF	TGTGCCAGCAGCTCAGGCCTGGCGGGACTAGCATCCTACGAGCAGTACTTC
once	TRBD1	TRBJ2-7	TRBV29-1	CSVYTGTASYEQYF	TGCAGCGTTTACACCGGGACAGCATCCTACGAGCAGTACTTC
.	TRBD1	TRBJ2-7	TRBV6-5	CASSPGRTGFYEQYF	TGTGCCAGCAGCCCCGGAAGGACAGGGTTCTACGAGCAGTACTTC
.	TRBD1	TRBJ2-3	TRBV7-8	CASSWQGATDTQYF	TGTGCCAGCAGCTGGCAGGGGGCTACAGATACGCAGTATTTT
.	TRBD1	TRBJ1-1	TRBV28	CASSVQGGGTEAFF	TGTGCCAGCAGTGTACAGGGGGGGGGCACTGAAGCTTTCTTT
.	.	TRBJ2-2	TRBV9	CASSVATGGELFF	TGTGCCAGCAGCGTAGCTACGGGCGGGGAGCTGTTTTTT
.	.	TRBJ2-7	TRBV2	CASEGTLTYEQYF	TGTGCCAGCGAGGGGACACTGACCTACGAGCAGTACTTC
.	TRBD2	TRBJ2-7	TRBV5-5	CASSLTSGDYEQYF	TGTGCCAGCAGCTTAACTAGCGGGGACTACGAGCAGTACTTC
.	TRBD1	TRBJ1-2	TRBV4-1	CASSPQAGGNYGYTF	TGCGCCAGCAGCCCCCAAGCAGGGGGGAATTATGGCTACACCTTC
.	TRBD1	TRBJ2-7	TRBV13	CASSFGQGSEQYF	TGTGCCAGCAGCTTCGGACAGGGGTCCGAGCAGTACTTC
few	TRBD2	TRBJ2-3	TRBV28	CASSFPLKLAGEVSTDTQYF	TGTGCCAGCAGTTTCCCCCTTAAACTAGCGGGAGAGGTGAGCACAGATACGCAGTATTTT
.	TRBD2	TRBJ2-7	TRBV11-2	CASSFSGASSYEQYF	TGTGCCAGCAGCTTTAGCGGGGCCAGCTCCTACGAGCAGTACTTC
.	.	TRBJ2-2	TRBV27	CASSKQGRTGELFF	TGTGCCAGCAGTAAACAGGGCCGCACCGGGGAGCTGTTTTTT
once	TRBD1	TRBJ2-7	TRBV6-5	CASSRDRGIYEQYF	TGTGCCAGCAGCCGGGACAGGGGGATCTACGAGCAGTACTTC
.	.	TRBJ1-1	TRBV5-1	CASKFRQDTEAFF	TGCGCCAGCAAATTCCGTCAGGACACTGAAGCTTTCTTT
.	TRBD2	TRBJ2-7	TRBV5-4	CASSLVSSGTYEQYF	TGTGCCAGCAGCTTGGTGTCTAGCGGAACCTACGAGCAGTACTTC
large	.	TRBJ1-5	TRBV6-5	CASRGLGSNQPQHF	TGTGCCAGCAGGGGGCTTGGAAGCAATCAGCCCCAGCATTTT
.	TRBD1	TRBJ1-1	TRBV15	CATRRDRGTEAFF	TGTGCCACCAGGAGGGACAGGGGTACTGAAGCTTTCTTT
.	TRBD2	TRBJ2-5	TRBV9	CASSAGLAGGETQYF	TGTGCCAGCAGCGCGGGACTAGCGGGAGGGGAGACCCAGTACTTC